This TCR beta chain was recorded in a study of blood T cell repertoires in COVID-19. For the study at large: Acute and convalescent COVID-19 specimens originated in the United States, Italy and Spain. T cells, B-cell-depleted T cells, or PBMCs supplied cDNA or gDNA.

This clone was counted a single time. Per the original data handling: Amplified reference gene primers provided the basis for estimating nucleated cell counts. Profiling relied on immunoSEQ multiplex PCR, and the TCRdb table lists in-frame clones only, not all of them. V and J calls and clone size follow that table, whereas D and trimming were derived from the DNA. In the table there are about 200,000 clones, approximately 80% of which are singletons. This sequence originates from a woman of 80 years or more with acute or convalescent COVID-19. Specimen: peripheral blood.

CDR3 protein: CASSPRRGEQFF. CDR3 bases: TGTGCCAGCAGCCCCCGGCGAGGTGAGCAGTTCTTC. The chain uses TRBV11-2 and TRBJ2-1; D gene unclear. V lost 5 bases to trimming and J lost 9 bases, with 11 bases between them. The CDR3 consists of 12 residues. Germline lookup yields CDR1 SGHAT and CDR2 FQNNGV.